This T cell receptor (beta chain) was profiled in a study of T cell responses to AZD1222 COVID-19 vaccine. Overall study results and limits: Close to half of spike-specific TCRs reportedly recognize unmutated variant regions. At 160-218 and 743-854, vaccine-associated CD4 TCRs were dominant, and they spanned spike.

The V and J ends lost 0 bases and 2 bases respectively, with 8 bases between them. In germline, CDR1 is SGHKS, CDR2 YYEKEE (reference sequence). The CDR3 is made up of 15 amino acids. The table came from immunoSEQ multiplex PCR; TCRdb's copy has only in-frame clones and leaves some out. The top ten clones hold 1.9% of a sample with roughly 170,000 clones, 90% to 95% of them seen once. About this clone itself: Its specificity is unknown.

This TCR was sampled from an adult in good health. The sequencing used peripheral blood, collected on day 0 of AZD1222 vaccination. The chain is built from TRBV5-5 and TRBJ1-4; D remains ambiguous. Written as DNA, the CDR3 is TGTGCCAGCAGCTTGGGTGGGTTTACTAATGAAAAACTGTTTTTT. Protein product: CASSLGGFTNEKLFF.